A single sample gave rise to the 27 T cell receptor beta chains below, sequenced in a study of T-cell reconstitution after alpha-beta-depleted transplantation in children (dated by TCRdb to the mid-2010s). The library was obtained by PCR. Sequencing instrument: Illumina HiSeq 2500. Molecular barcoding was employed in the preparation of TCR libraries, with unique molecular identifiers being used to normalize TCRbeta repertoire quantification. The public reads were run again by TCRdb, first through fastp at Q25 and then through MiXCR, and only productive beta chains were kept. Rows with one shared CDR3 protein collapse into an entry with the most common genes and DNA. The sample includes over 400,000 distinct CDR3 sequences, with about an eighth observed a single time. The top ten clones comprise 5% to 6% of the sample. The starting material was PBMCs from the stem cell graft donor, obtained from the stem cell graft. All receptors come from a human donor who donated a stem cell graft to a child with combined immunodeficiency.

This clonotype was picked up many times. The rearrangement joins TRBV12-3 or TRBV12-4 to TRBJ2-1, with a possible D match to TRBD2 (6 bases). The length of the CDR3 is 15 residues. The V end lost 3 bases, the J end lost 5 bases, and 14 bases lay between the germline ends. The CDR3 region has the DNA TGTGCCAGCAGTTTGTGGGACTCCCGTAACAATGAGCAGTTCTTC. Its translation: CASSLWDSRNNEQFF.

In this sample, this clonotype turned up a few times. The J gene is TRBJ1-2, the V gene TRBV29-1, with 11 bases that match TRBD1. There are 13 residues in the CDR3. J lost 8 bases, V lost 7 bases, and 9 bases had no gene match. The V gene's germline CDR1 is SQVTM and CDR2 ANQGSEA. Here the CDR3 DNA reads TGCAGCGCGCTAGGACAGGGGGCAAAAGGCTACACCTTC. This sequence encodes CSALGQGAKGYTF.

There are many counts of this clonotype. The chain couples TRBV24-1 to TRBJ2-7; 10 nucleotides line up with TRBD1. With V trimmed by 3 bases and J by 3 bases, 7 bases remained unmatched. Germline lookup yields CDR1 KGHDR and CDR2 SFDVKD. The CDR3 loop spans 16 amino acids. In DNA form, the CDR3 reads TGTGCCACCAGTGATAGTTACGGGACAGGGGTCTACGAGCAGTACTTC. This gives the protein CATSDSYGTGVYEQYF.

This clonotype appeared many times. Written as DNA, the CDR3 is TGTGCCAAAAGAGCGGGAGGGGGCTCCTACAATGAGCAGTTCTTC. Translation: CAKRAGGGSYNEQFF. The V and J genes are TRBV2 and TRBJ2-1; 10 bases align to TRBD2. CDR1 is SNHLY, CDR2 FYNNEI, per germline. The CDR3 is made up of 15 amino acids. The junction had 6 bases not matched to a gene; V was cut back by 10 bases and J by 0 bases. The whole variable domain, remainder taken from reference TRBV2 and TRBJ2-1, is EPEVTQTPSHQVTQMGQEVILRCVPISNHLYFYWYRQILGQKVEFLVSFYNNEISEKSEIFDDQFSVERPDGSNFTLKIRSTKLEDSAMYFCAKRAGGGSYNEQFFGPGTRLTVL.

This clonotype was observed at least ten times. The chain carries TRBV12-3 or TRBV12-4 and TRBJ1-1, with D possibly TRBD1 on 6 matching bases. The germline V and J ends were trimmed by 11 bases and 0 bases, with 19 bases remaining between them. This CDR3 is 15 amino acids long. The CDR3 here is CASSRRGQVNTEAFF. CDR3 nucleotides: TGTGCCTCTAGTCGTCGGGGGCAGGTGAACACTGAAGCTTTCTTT.

The chain joins TRBV20-1 to TRBJ2-7; 8 nucleotides align to TRBD2. The junction had 16 bases not matched to a gene; V was cut back by 1 base and J by 2 bases. CDR1 and CDR2 from the germline V gene are DFQATT and SNEGSKA (reference sequence). CDR3 size: 18 residues. The CDR3 DNA reads as TGCAGTGCTAGAGGCTTCGCTCATGGGCGGGGGGTCACCTACGAGCAGTACTTC. Protein: CSARGFAHGRGVTYEQYF.

The J gene is TRBJ2-7, the V gene TRBV4-3, with 12 positions matching TRBD2. J lost 3 bases, V lost 0 bases, and 6 bases had no gene match. There are 17 residues in the CDR3. Germline V gene data show CDR1 as LGHNA and CDR2 as YSLEER. In DNA form, the CDR3 reads TGCGCCAGCAGCCAAGAAAGCGGACTAGCGGGAATCTACGAGCAGTACTTC. Residues: CASSQESGLAGIYEQYF.

V and J are TRBV6-5 and TRBJ2-3; tentatively, D is TRBD1 (6 bases). The germline CDR1 and CDR2 sequences are MNHEY and SVGAGI. This CDR3 has 14 residues. Trimming left V 0 bases short and J 4 bases short, with 8 bases between. The CDR3 DNA reads as TGTGCCAGCAGTTACTCGTGGGGGCCAGATACGCAGTATTTT. The encoded protein is CASSYSWGPDTQYF.

This clonotype was found many times. The chain combines TRBV2 with TRBJ2-1; no firm D call. CDR1 is SNHLY, CDR2 FYNNEI, per germline. V shed 0 bases and J shed 4 bases, with 10 bases lying between them. The CDR3 is 15 residues long. Here the CDR3 DNA reads TGTGCCAGCAGTGAAGCCCATTTAGGGTACAATGAGCAGTTCTTC. Encoded protein: CASSEAHLGYNEQFF.

This clonotype was picked up a small number of times. The genes are TRBV11-3 and TRBJ1-1; 7 bases are a match to TRBD1. J gave up 10 bases and V 0 bases, and 5 bases lay outside the gene matches. Germline V CDR1 and CDR2: SGHNT, YENEEA. The CDR3 sequence is 13 residues long. The CDR3 bases are TGTGCCAGCAGCTTAGAGAGTTGGGACAGAGCTTTCTTT. Residues: CASSLESWDRAFF.

Only a few counts were recorded for this clonotype. The chain uses TRBV11-1 and TRBJ2-2; no reliable D call. V lost 2 bases, J lost 3 bases, and 19 bases lay in between. The CDR3 totals 18 residues. CDR1 and CDR2 (germline): SGHAT, FQDESV (reference sequence). CDR3 in amino acids: CASSLFMFGTRYTGELFF. CDR3 coding DNA: TGTGCCAGCAGCTTATTCATGTTCGGAACTCGTTACACCGGGGAGCTGTTTTTT.

At least ten counts were recorded for this clonotype. The chain joins TRBV4-3 to TRBJ2-5; perhaps TRBD2 as D (6 bases). The CDR3 is 15 residues long. The germline CDR1 and CDR2 sequences are LGHNA and YSLEER. V was clipped by 0 bases and J by 5 bases, with 13 bases between them. CDR3 region: CASSQDTGSGETQYF. Here the CDR3 DNA reads TGCGCCAGCAGCCAAGATACCGGGAGCGGTGAGACCCAGTACTTC.

The CDR3 region has the DNA TGCAGCGTTGAAAAGACTCTCCAAGCTAACTATGGCTACACCTTC. Translation: CSVEKTLQANYGYTF. This chain links TRBV29-1 with TRBJ1-2; D is uncertain. Trimming removed 2 bases from V and 0 bases from J, with 13 bases in between. Germline loops: CDR1 SQVTM, CDR2 ANQGSEA. This CDR3 is 15 amino acids long.

This clonotype came up a few times. V and J are TRBV28 and TRBJ1-6; TRBD1 might be the D (6 bases). The ends were cut back, 6 bases at V and 8 bases at J, with 17 bases in the middle. The CDR3 loop spans 15 amino acids. The germline gives CDR1 MDHEN, CDR2 SYDVKM. The CDR3 nucleotides read TGTGCCAGCAGCTCCCTAGGACAGACTCATTCACCCCTCCACTTT. Protein: CASSSLGQTHSPLHF.

The rearrangement links TRBV5-1 to TRBJ2-3, with a tentative D call TRBD2 (6 bases). The CDR3 runs 19 residues. Between the trimmed V and J ends, which lost 4 bases and 3 bases, there was a span of 27 bases. CDR1 is SGHRS and CDR2 is YFSETQ in the germline V gene. Written as DNA, the CDR3 is TGCGCCAGCAGCCCGGCAACCCGGGAGAGTCCTACACCAACAGATACGCAGTATTTT. It yields the protein CASSPATRESPTPTDTQYF.

Points on this clonotype: Just one base apart from a much larger clone, this may be a read error. The rearrangement joins TRBV20-1 to TRBJ2-2; D is unclear. In germline, CDR1 is DFQATT, CDR2 SNEGSKA (reference sequence). V was cut by 3 bases and J by 1 base, with 6 bases left in between. CDR3 length: 13 amino acids. The CDR3 nucleotides read TGCAGTGCTAGGATCTTGAACACCGGGGAGCTGTTTTTT. This sequence encodes CSARILNTGELFF.

V is TRBV3-1 and J is TRBJ1-2; the D is unclear. V gave up 1 base and J gave up 5 bases, with 5 bases separating them. CDR1 LGHDT and CDR2 YNNKEL come from the germline V gene (reference sequence). The CDR3 has 12 residues. CDR3 in amino acids: CASSQVQYGYTF. The DNA of the CDR3 is TGTGCCAGCAGCCAAGTACAGTATGGCTACACCTTC.

This clonotype was recorded a few times. The gene calls are TRBV9 and TRBJ2-5; no firm D call. This CDR3 has 14 amino acids. Germline CDR1 SGDLS, CDR2 YYNGEE. V dropped 0 bases and J dropped 2 bases, with 8 bases sitting between them. The CDR3 is CASSVGVSQETQYF. The CDR3 nucleotides are TGTGCCAGCAGCGTAGGGGTCAGTCAAGAGACCCAGTACTTC.

The sample holds many counts of this clonotype. J is TRBJ1-1 and V is TRBV12-3 or TRBV12-4; D is uncertain. The CDR3 runs to 12 residues. V lost 6 bases and J 1 base, leaving 6 bases between the germline ends. The CDR3: CASSPGNTEAFF. CDR3 DNA: TGTGCCAGCAGCCCTGGGAACACTGAAGCTTTCTTT.

This clonotype was picked up many times. The rearrangement links TRBV3-1 to TRBJ2-5, with 12 bases that match TRBD2. The trim removed 1 base at V and 4 bases at J, leaving 13 bases unmatched. The CDR3 extends over 19 amino acids. Germline assignment: CDR1 LGHDT and CDR2 YNNKEL (reference sequence). The CDR3 coding sequence is TGTGCCAGCAGCCAAGGGTCGTTAGCTAGCGGGGGGGCAGGAGAGACCCAGTACTTC. Translated: CASSQGSLASGGAGETQYF.

This clonotype has just a few counts. The chain is built from TRBV4-3 and TRBJ2-1; 10 bases align to TRBD2. Germline V CDR1 and CDR2: LGHNA, YSLEER. V shed 3 bases and J 8 bases; nucleotides not matched to a gene: 10. This CDR3 spans 16 amino acids. The CDR3 reads CASSQARNSGRHEQFF. The CDR3 DNA sequence: TGCGCCAGCAGCCAGGCCCGGAATAGCGGGAGGCATGAGCAGTTCTTC.

This clonotype appeared many times. The chain recombines TRBV20-1 with TRBJ1-1; D call uncertain. V lost 1 base, J lost 7 bases, and 13 bases lay in between. CDR1 is DFQATT and CDR2 is SNEGSKA in the germline V gene (reference sequence). This CDR3 has 13 amino acids. CDR3 DNA sequence: TGCAGTGCTAGAGTAACGGGTTACGGTGAAGCTTTCTTT. Protein sequence: CSARVTGYGEAFF.

This clonotype was seen a handful of times. V usage is TRBV27 and J usage is TRBJ1-1; 7 bases line up with TRBD1. This CDR3 comprises 13 residues. Germline V gives CDR1 MNHEY, CDR2 SMNVEV (reference sequence). Trimming removed 5 bases from V and 8 bases from J; junction bases left unmatched: 8. CDR3 nucleotide sequence: TGTGCCAGCAGTATAACGGAGACAGGGGAAGCTTTCTTT. Residues: CASSITETGEAFF.

The table lists this clonotype with a few counts. The CDR3 sequence is CATSDVNGQQETQYF. Written as DNA, the CDR3 is TGTGCCACCAGTGATGTAAACGGGCAGCAAGAGACCCAGTACTTC. V gene TRBV24-1 combines with J gene TRBJ2-5; no definite D call. Germline V CDR1 and CDR2: KGHDR, SFDVKD. This CDR3 comprises 15 residues. V lost 3 bases to trimming and J lost 2 bases, with 12 bases between them.

V gene TRBV7-2 combines with J gene TRBJ2-2; D is uncertain. The length of the CDR3 is 15 residues. Germline V gene lookup returns CDR1 SGHTA and CDR2 FQGNSA. V lost 1 base to trimming and J lost 4 bases, with 10 bases between them. CDR3 amino acids: CASSLGRPGTGELFF. In nucleotides, the CDR3 is TGTGCCAGCAGCTTAGGTCGGCCGGGCACCGGGGAGCTGTTTTTT. The whole variable domain, filled in from reference TRBV7-2 and TRBJ2-2, reads GAGVSQSPSNKVTEKGKDVELRCDPISGHTALYWYRQSLGQGLEFLIYFQGNSAPDKSGLPSDRFSAERTGGSVSTLTIQRTQQEDSAVYLCASSLGRPGTGELFFGEGSRLTVL.

This sequence joins TRBV11-2 and TRBJ1-6; TRBD1 agrees at 7 bases. In germline, CDR1 is SGHAT, CDR2 FQNNGV. Germline trimming cut 1 base from V and 9 bases from J; bases unmatched to any gene: 3. This CDR3 has 14 residues. The CDR3 region is CASSLVTGVSPLHF. CDR3 sequence (DNA): TGTGCCAGCAGCTTAGTTACAGGGGTTTCACCCCTCCACTTT.

The chain has TRBV6-5 and TRBJ2-7; D not certain. The CDR3 spans 15 residues. Germline loops: CDR1 MNHEY, CDR2 SVGAGI. V was cut by 0 bases and J by 3 bases, with 12 bases left in between. The CDR3 is CASSYSYRKDYEQYF. For the CDR3, the DNA is TGTGCCAGCAGTTACTCGTACAGAAAAGACTACGAGCAGTACTTC.